These T cell receptor beta chains were read from a single sample in a study of prognosis after radiotherapy for stage I lung cancer. MiXCR, run by TCRdb on the multiplex PCR reads, gives a single entry per CDR3 protein. The sample lists some 15,000 distinct CDR3 sequences, about 17% occurring once. Sample: PBMCs, taken before or after stereotactic body radiation therapy (not recorded which). These receptors came from a donor over 45 with non-small cell lung cancer. The CDR3 runs from the conserved cysteine through the conserved F or W. A D gene is named only where the DNA matches it firmly. Size is stated for part of the rows, as once, few or many counts, or as a class when the clone is expanded.

d_call: -; v_call: TRBV20-1; clone_size: many; j_call: TRBJ1-1; cdr3_aa: CSAKGTGRVNTEAFF; cdr3_nt: TGCAGTGCTAAGGGGACGGGGAGGGTGAACACTGAAGCTTTCTTT
d_call: TRBD2; v_call: TRBV5-5; clone_size: many; j_call: TRBJ2-2; cdr3_aa: CASSLVSAGVDGELFF; cdr3_nt: TGTGCCAGCAGCTTGGTATCTGCGGGAGTGGACGGGGAGCTGTTTTTT
d_call: -; v_call: TRBV28; clone_size: many; j_call: TRBJ2-6; cdr3_aa: CASSFELWNPGANVLTF; cdr3_nt: TGTGCCAGCAGTTTTGAATTGTGGAACCCTGGGGCCAACGTCCTGACTTTC
d_call: -; v_call: TRBV12-3/TRBV12-4; clone_size: -; j_call: TRBJ1-2; cdr3_aa: CASSWGNYGYTF; cdr3_nt: TGTGCCAGCAGTTGGGGCAACTATGGCTACACCTTC
d_call: TRBD2; v_call: TRBV30; clone_size: many; j_call: TRBJ2-1; cdr3_aa: CAWVAGRRREQFF; cdr3_nt: TGTGCCTGGGTAGCGGGGCGTAGGAGGGAGCAGTTCTTC
d_call: -; v_call: TRBV15; clone_size: many; j_call: TRBJ2-7; cdr3_aa: CATSSRMQLNEQYF; cdr3_nt: TGTGCCACCAGCAGCCGCATGCAGTTGAACGAGCAGTACTTC
d_call: -; v_call: TRBV4-1; clone_size: many; j_call: TRBJ1-4; cdr3_aa: CASSQIAGANEKLFF; cdr3_nt: TGCGCCAGCAGCCAAATAGCGGGGGCTAATGAAAAACTGTTTTTT
d_call: TRBD1; v_call: TRBV7-6; clone_size: many; j_call: TRBJ2-2; cdr3_aa: CASSSQQGATPNTGELFF; cdr3_nt: TGTGCCAGCAGCTCACAACAGGGGGCGACCCCGAACACCGGGGAGCTGTTTTTT
d_call: -; v_call: TRBV19; clone_size: many; j_call: TRBJ2-7; cdr3_aa: CASSIRGREGEQYF; cdr3_nt: TGTGCCAGTAGTATAAGGGGGAGGGAGGGCGAGCAGTACTTC
d_call: TRBD1; v_call: TRBV12-3/TRBV12-4; clone_size: -; j_call: TRBJ2-7; cdr3_aa: CASSLHRGSYEQYF; cdr3_nt: TGTGCCAGCAGTCTGCACAGGGGGTCGTACGAGCAGTACTTC
d_call: TRBD1; v_call: TRBV20-1; clone_size: medium-sized; j_call: TRBJ2-2; cdr3_aa: CSARGPLLRQGENTGELFF; cdr3_nt: TGCAGTGCTAGAGGTCCGCTCTTGAGACAGGGAGAAAACACCGGGGAGCTGTTTTTT
d_call: -; v_call: TRBV7-9; clone_size: many; j_call: TRBJ2-1; cdr3_aa: CASKRDTYNEQFF; cdr3_nt: TGTGCCAGCAAGAGGGACACCTACAATGAGCAGTTCTTC
d_call: -; v_call: TRBV6-2/TRBV6-3; clone_size: many; j_call: TRBJ2-5; cdr3_aa: CASRPPGSGQETQYF; cdr3_nt: TGTGCCAGCAGACCCCCAGGGTCTGGTCAAGAGACCCAGTACTTC
d_call: -; v_call: TRBV24-1; clone_size: few; j_call: TRBJ2-1; cdr3_aa: CATSDQGISSEQFF; cdr3_nt: TGTGCCACCAGTGATCAGGGTATCAGCTCTGAACAGTTCTTC
d_call: -; v_call: TRBV7-9; clone_size: many; j_call: TRBJ1-5; cdr3_aa: CASSSGRAAAGQPQHF; cdr3_nt: TGTGCCAGCAGCTCCGGGAGGGCGGCCGCGGGACAGCCCCAGCATTTT
d_call: -; v_call: TRBV19; clone_size: -; j_call: TRBJ1-2; cdr3_aa: CASSIATRGNYGYTF; cdr3_nt: TGTGCCAGTAGTATAGCGACAAGGGGTAACTATGGCTACACCTTC
d_call: -; v_call: TRBV20-1; clone_size: many; j_call: TRBJ2-1; cdr3_aa: CSAKKTAADEQFF; cdr3_nt: TGCAGTGCTAAAAAGACAGCGGCGGATGAGCAGTTCTTC
d_call: TRBD2; v_call: TRBV4-3; clone_size: many; j_call: TRBJ2-2; cdr3_aa: CASSQPGLAGVRATGELFF; cdr3_nt: TGCGCCAGCAGCCAACCGGGACTAGCGGGAGTTAGGGCCACCGGGGAGCTGTTTTTT
d_call: -; v_call: TRBV15; clone_size: -; j_call: TRBJ2-2; cdr3_aa: CATSRIFQGNTGELFF; cdr3_nt: TGTGCCACCAGCAGAATATTCCAGGGGAACACCGGGGAGCTGTTTTTT
d_call: -; v_call: TRBV15; clone_size: many; j_call: TRBJ2-1; cdr3_aa: CATSREASSVFF; cdr3_nt: TGTGCCACCAGCAGAGAGGCTAGCTCGGTGTTCTTC
d_call: -; v_call: TRBV6-1; clone_size: many; j_call: TRBJ2-2; cdr3_aa: CASSIQDLGTGELFF; cdr3_nt: TGTGCCAGCAGTATACAGGACTTGGGCACCGGGGAGCTGTTTTTT
d_call: -; v_call: TRBV7-3; clone_size: many; j_call: TRBJ2-1; cdr3_aa: CASSFGSGSYNEQFF; cdr3_nt: TGTGCCAGCAGCTTTGGTTCAGGGAGCTACAATGAGCAGTTCTTC
d_call: TRBD1; v_call: TRBV6-2/TRBV6-3; clone_size: many; j_call: TRBJ2-2; cdr3_aa: CASSYSFGGQGTNTGELFF; cdr3_nt: TGTGCCAGCAGTTATTCGTTTGGGGGACAGGGCACTAACACCGGGGAGCTGTTTTTT
d_call: -; v_call: TRBV20-1; clone_size: many; j_call: TRBJ2-7; cdr3_aa: CSARVPYEQYF; cdr3_nt: TGCAGTGCTAGAGTCCCCTACGAGCAGTACTTC
d_call: -; v_call: TRBV6-1; clone_size: many; j_call: TRBJ1-5; cdr3_aa: CASSPSGGRGSNQPQHF; cdr3_nt: TGTGCCAGCAGCCCTTCCGGGGGCCGGGGGAGTAATCAGCCCCAGCATTTT
d_call: TRBD1; v_call: TRBV28; clone_size: many; j_call: TRBJ2-1; cdr3_aa: CASSLRPRQGKEQFF; cdr3_nt: TGTGCCAGCAGTTTACGCCCCAGACAGGGGAAAGAGCAGTTCTTC
d_call: TRBD2; v_call: TRBV20-1; clone_size: many; j_call: TRBJ2-1; cdr3_aa: CSARDSGKNNEQFF; cdr3_nt: TGCAGTGCTAGAGATAGCGGGAAGAACAATGAGCAGTTCTTC
d_call: -; v_call: TRBV7-6; clone_size: many; j_call: TRBJ2-5; cdr3_aa: CASSFGRQETQYF; cdr3_nt: TGTGCCAGCAGCTTCGGACGGCAAGAGACCCAGTACTTC
d_call: -; v_call: TRBV20-1; clone_size: many; j_call: TRBJ1-1; cdr3_aa: CSARQGLWTEAFF; cdr3_nt: TGCAGTGCTAGACAGGGATTGTGGACTGAAGCTTTCTTT
d_call: -; v_call: TRBV6-2/TRBV6-3; clone_size: many; j_call: TRBJ2-3; cdr3_aa: CASSYGLDTQYF; cdr3_nt: TGTGCCAGCAGTTACGGCTTAGATACGCAGTATTTT
d_call: -; v_call: TRBV10-3; clone_size: -; j_call: TRBJ1-5; cdr3_aa: CAISESLGVSNQPQHF; cdr3_nt: TGTGCCATCAGTGAGTCGTTAGGGGTTAGCAATCAGCCCCAGCATTTT